The clone carrying this T cell receptor (beta chain) has only a few counts. Antigen specificity is unknown. The data belong to a study of blood T cells in healthy people across ages. Study observations and caveats: Long-lived and aged donors differed, with more naive CD4+ cells and higher diversity in the long-lived. Diversity of TCR beta per million T cells declined in a roughly linear way with age.

This CDR3 comprises 16 residues. Trimming stripped 1 base from V and 3 bases from J, with 15 bases between. The germline V gene encodes CDR1 SGHTA and CDR2 FQGNSA. Primed by a sample-barcoded 5' primer and a J-beta primer mix, a second PCR proceeded for 7 to 11 cycles. TCRdb itself ran the 5' RACE reads through MiXCR, one entry per CDR3 protein. The data show 1.5 million to 2 million distinct CDR3 sequences, roughly 52% seen once. The extraction recovered at least 5 micrograms of total RNA per sample. The rearrangement joins TRBV7-2 to TRBJ2-5; the D gene could be TRBD1 or TRBD2 (6 bases each). The sequence derives from a middle-aged woman in good health. Sequencing was done on a sample of blood. Here the CDR3 DNA reads TGTGCCAGCAGCTTAGTGGGGGGCGCGATTAAAGAGACCCAGTACTTC. Amino acid sequence: CASSLVGGAIKETQYF.